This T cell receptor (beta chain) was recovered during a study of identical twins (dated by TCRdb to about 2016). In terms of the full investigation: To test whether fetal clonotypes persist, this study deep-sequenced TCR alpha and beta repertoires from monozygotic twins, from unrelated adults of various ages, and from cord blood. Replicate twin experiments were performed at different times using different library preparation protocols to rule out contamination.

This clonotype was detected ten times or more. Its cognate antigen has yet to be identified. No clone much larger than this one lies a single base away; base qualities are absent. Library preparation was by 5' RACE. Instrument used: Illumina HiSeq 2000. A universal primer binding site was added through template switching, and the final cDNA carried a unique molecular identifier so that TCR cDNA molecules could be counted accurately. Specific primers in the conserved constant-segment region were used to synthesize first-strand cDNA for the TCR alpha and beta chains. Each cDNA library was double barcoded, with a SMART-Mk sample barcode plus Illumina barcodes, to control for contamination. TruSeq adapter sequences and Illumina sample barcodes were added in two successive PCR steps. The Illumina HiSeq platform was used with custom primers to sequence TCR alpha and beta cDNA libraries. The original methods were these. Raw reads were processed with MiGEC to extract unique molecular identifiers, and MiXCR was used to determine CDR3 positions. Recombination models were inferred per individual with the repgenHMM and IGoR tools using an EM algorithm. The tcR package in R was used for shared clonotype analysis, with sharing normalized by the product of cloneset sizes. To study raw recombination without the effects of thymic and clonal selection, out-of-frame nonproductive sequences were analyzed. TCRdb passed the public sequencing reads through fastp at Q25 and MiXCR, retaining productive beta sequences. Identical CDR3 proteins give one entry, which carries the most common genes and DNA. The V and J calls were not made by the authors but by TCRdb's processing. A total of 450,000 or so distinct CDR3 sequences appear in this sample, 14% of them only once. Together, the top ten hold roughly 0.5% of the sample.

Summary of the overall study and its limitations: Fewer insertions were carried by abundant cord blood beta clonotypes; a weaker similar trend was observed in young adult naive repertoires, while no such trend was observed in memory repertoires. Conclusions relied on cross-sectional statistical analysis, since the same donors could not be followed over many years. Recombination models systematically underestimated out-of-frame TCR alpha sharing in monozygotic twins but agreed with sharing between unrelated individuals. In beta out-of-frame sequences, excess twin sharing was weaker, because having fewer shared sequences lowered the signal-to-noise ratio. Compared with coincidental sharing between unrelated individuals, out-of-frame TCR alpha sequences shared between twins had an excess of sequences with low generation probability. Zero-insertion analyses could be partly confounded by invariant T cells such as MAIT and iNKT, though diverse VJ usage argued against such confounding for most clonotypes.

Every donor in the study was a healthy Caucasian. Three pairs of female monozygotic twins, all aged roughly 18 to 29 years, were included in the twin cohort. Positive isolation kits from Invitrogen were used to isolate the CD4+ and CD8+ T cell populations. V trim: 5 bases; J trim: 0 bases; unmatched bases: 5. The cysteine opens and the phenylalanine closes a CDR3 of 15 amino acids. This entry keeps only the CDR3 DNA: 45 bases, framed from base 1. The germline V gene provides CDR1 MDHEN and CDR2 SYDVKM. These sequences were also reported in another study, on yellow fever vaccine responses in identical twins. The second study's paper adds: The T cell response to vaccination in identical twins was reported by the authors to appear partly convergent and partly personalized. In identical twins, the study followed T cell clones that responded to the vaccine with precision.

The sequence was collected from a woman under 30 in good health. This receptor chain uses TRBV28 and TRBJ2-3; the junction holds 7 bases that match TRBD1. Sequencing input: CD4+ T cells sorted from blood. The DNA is TGTGCCAGCAGTGGGGACAGACCTAGCACAGATACGCAGTATTTT. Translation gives CASSGDRPSTDTQYF.